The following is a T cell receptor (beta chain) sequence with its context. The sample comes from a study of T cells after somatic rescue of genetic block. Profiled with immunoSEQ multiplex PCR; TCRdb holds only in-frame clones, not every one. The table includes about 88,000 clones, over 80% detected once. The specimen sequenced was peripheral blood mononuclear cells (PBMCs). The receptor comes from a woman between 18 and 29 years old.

The CDR3 bases are TGTGCCAGCAGCGTAGACGGTGGAGGCGAGCAGTACTTC. Amino acids: CASSVDGGGEQYF. V and J are TRBV9 and TRBJ2-7; tentatively, D is TRBD2 (5 bases). The CDR3 is 13 residues long. Trimming shortened V by 0 bases and J by 6 bases, and 10 bases separated the two germline ends. Germline V lookup: CDR1 SGDLS, CDR2 YYNGEE. The entire variable domain, with the rest obtained from reference TRBV9 and TRBJ2-7, is as follows: DSGVTQTPKHLITATGQRVTLRCSPRSGDLSVYWYQQSLDQGLQFLIQYYNGEERAKGNILERFSAQQFPDLHSELNLSSLELGDSALYFCASSVDGGGEQYFGPGTRLTVT.